This T cell receptor beta chain was sequenced during a study of OX40 agonist ivuxolimab in advanced cancers. Across the study: Patients with hepatocellular carcinoma, melanoma, renal cell or head and neck cancer made up the dose-escalation patients. Cohort: 80% to 85% men, mean age approximately 60, aged about 20 to 85.

There are 18 residues in the CDR3. The V and J ends lost 0 bases and 0 bases, in that order; junction bases with no gene match: 6. CDR1 is SGHTA, CDR2 FQGTGA, per germline. Systemic immunosuppression or autoimmune disease history was grounds to exclude patients. Blood sampling was done at baseline, cycle 4 day 1, and cycle 7 day 1. Clones were sequenced by immunoSEQ multiplex PCR, and TCRdb holds only the in-frame ones, with some missing. Among under 50,000 clones listed, around 83% were seen once. The sequencing used CD4+ or CD8+ T cells sorted from blood, collected in a trial of the OX40 agonist ivuxolimab. This TCR was recovered from an adult with an advanced solid tumor such as melanoma, head and neck, liver or kidney cancer. The chain is built from TRBV7-3 and TRBJ2-3; 10 bases line up with TRBD2. DNA of the CDR3: TGTGCCAGCAGCTTAACTCGCGCGACTAGCGGGAGCACAGATACGCAGTATTTT. It yields the protein CASSLTRATSGSTDTQYF.